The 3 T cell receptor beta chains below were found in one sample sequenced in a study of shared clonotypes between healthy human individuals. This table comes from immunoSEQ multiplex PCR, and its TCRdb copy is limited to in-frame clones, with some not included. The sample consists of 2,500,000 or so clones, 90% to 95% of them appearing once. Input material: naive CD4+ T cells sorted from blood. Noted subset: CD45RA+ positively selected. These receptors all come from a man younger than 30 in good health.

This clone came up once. This CDR3 is CASIPMAGGTYEQYF. The DNA for the CDR3 is TGTGCCAGCATCCCCATGGCGGGGGGCACATACGAGCAGTACTTC. The genes are TRBV6-6 and TRBJ2-7, with 8 nucleotides matching TRBD2. Germline V lookup: CDR1 MNHNY, CDR2 SVGAGI (reference sequence). Germline trimming cut 7 bases from V and 4 bases from J; bases unmatched to any gene: 12. The CDR3 sequence is 15 residues long.

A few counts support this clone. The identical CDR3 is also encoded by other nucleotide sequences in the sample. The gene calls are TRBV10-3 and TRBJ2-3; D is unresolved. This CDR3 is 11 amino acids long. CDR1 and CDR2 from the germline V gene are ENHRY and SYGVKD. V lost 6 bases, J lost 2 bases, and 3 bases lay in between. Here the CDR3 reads CAIRDTDTQYF. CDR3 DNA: TGTGCCATCAGGGACACAGATACGCAGTATTTT.

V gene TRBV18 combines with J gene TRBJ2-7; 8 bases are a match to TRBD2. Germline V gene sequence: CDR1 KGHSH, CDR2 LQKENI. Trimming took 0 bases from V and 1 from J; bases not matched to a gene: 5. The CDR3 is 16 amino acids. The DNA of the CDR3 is TGTGCCAGCTCACCACCGATCGGGGGGGGTTCCTACGAGCAGTACTTC. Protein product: CASSPPIGGGSYEQYF.